Listed below are T cell receptor beta chains from one sample, sequenced in a study of shared clonotypes between healthy human individuals. Data came from immunoSEQ multiplex PCR; TCRdb stores just in-frame clones and leaves some out. The sample consists of about 660,000 clones, around two thirds of them appearing once. The sample consisted of memory CD4+ T cells sorted from blood. These receptors all stem from a woman in her twenties or thirties in good health. CDR3s include the opening cysteine and the closing phenylalanine or tryptophan. D genes are given only for firm matches. For some rows the clone size is stated as once, few or many, or as a class when expanded; others skip it.

NA,NA,TRBJ2-7,TRBV5-6,TGTGCCAGCAGCACCCGGATGTTCAGCGGATACGAGCAGTACTTC,CASSTRMFSGYEQYF
NA,NA,TRBJ1-5,TRBV2,TGTGCCAGCAGTGCGATAGATAGCAATCAGCCCCAGCATTTT,CASSAIDSNQPQHF
NA,TRBD2,TRBJ2-7,TRBV5-5,TGTGCCAGCAGCTTAAGACTAGCGGGAGGGCTGGGCCCCTACGAGCAGTACTTC,CASSLRLAGGLGPYEQYF
NA,TRBD1,TRBJ1-2,TRBV11-1,TGTGCCAGCAGCCGACAGGGGGACTATGGCTACACCTTC,CASSRQGDYGYTF
few,NA,TRBJ1-2,TRBV19,TGTGCCAGTTCAACAGGGAGGGACTATGGCTACACCTTC,CASSTGRDYGYTF
once,TRBD1,TRBJ2-3,TRBV9,TGTGCCAGCAGCGACACAGGGGGGACCTCAGATACGCAGTATTTT,CASSDTGGTSDTQYF
NA,NA,TRBJ2-7,TRBV7-9,TGTGCCAGCAGCTTGGGCGGGTTCTACGAGCAGTACTTC,CASSLGGFYEQYF
few,NA,TRBJ2-7,TRBV7-9,TGTGCCAGCAGCCCCCTCTACGAGCAGTACTTC,CASSPLYEQYF
NA,TRBD2,TRBJ2-1,TRBV2,TGTGCCAGCAGGGAGCGGGAGGGCCTGTTTAATGAGCAGTTCTTC,CASREREGLFNEQFF
NA,NA,TRBJ1-1,TRBV11-2,TGTGCCAGCAGCTTAACAGGGCCGAACACTGAAGCTTTCTTT,CASSLTGPNTEAFF
once,NA,TRBJ1-1,TRBV13,TGTGCCAGCAGGATGGCAGGGACCATGAACACTGAAGCTTTCTTT,CASRMAGTMNTEAFF
few,NA,TRBJ2-1,TRBV7-7,TGTGCCAGCAGCCCGGGTCAAAACAATGAGCAGTTCTTC,CASSPGQNNEQFF
NA,NA,TRBJ2-1,TRBV11-2,TGTGCCAGCAGCTTAGGAGATTGGACTATTAATGAGCAGTTCTTC,CASSLGDWTINEQFF
NA,NA,TRBJ1-3,TRBV5-8,TGTGCCAGCAGCAGGGACATCTCTGGAAACACCATATATTTT,CASSRDISGNTIYF
NA,NA,TRBJ2-7,TRBV2,TGTGCCAGCAGTGAAGGTCTAGGAAAACCCCCATACGAGCAGTACTTC,CASSEGLGKPPYEQYF
few,NA,TRBJ2-7,TRBV7-8,TGTGCCAGCAGCTTAGGTGCTTATTGGCCCTACGAGCAGTACTTC,CASSLGAYWPYEQYF
NA,NA,TRBJ1-4,TRBV4-2,TGTGCCAGCAGCCAAGGTAGTCGCAAGGAGGGGGAAAAACTGTTTTTT,CASSQGSRKEGEKLFF
once,NA,TRBJ2-1,TRBV5-4,TGTGCCAGCAGCGTCGCTGGGGGGCGGGCGAAGGGTGAGCAGTTCTTC,CASSVAGGRAKGEQFF
NA,NA,TRBJ2-3,TRBV19,TGTGCCAGTAGTTCCGACCCCACAGATACGCAGTATTTT,CASSSDPTDTQYF
NA,NA,TRBJ1-4,TRBV2,TGTGCCAGCAGATTACATACAACTAATGAAAAACTGTTTTTT,CASRLHTTNEKLFF
NA,NA,TRBJ2-7,TRBV6-6,TGTGCCAGCAGGGACAAGGGCGACGAGCAGTACTTC,CASRDKGDEQYF
NA,NA,TRBJ2-1,TRBV4-1,TGCGCCAGCAGCCAAGAGGGCCAACTTCTGTACAATGAGCAGTTCTTC,CASSQEGQLLYNEQFF
NA,NA,TRBJ1-1,TRBV7-9,TGTGCCAGCCGGCGAGGGTGGACCTTATGGTCTGAAGCTTTCTTT,CASRRGWTLWSEAFF
NA,NA,TRBJ2-7,TRBV19,TGTGCCAGTAGTAATTCCTACGAGCAGTACTTC,CASSNSYEQYF
NA,NA,TRBJ2-4,TRBV18,TGTGCCAGCTCACCAATGCCGGGTCGGGGCGCCAAAAACATTCAGTACTTC,CASSPMPGRGAKNIQYF
NA,NA,TRBJ1-1,TRBV6-1,TGTGCCAGCAGCGAAATGGGGACTGAAGCTTTCTTT,CASSEMGTEAFF
NA,NA,TRBJ2-2,TRBV7-6,TGTGCCAGCAGCCCCAGACTCACGAACACCGGGGAGCTGTTTTTT,CASSPRLTNTGELFF
NA,NA,TRBJ2-2,TRBV6-1,TGTGCCAGCAGAGCTAGCGAGGGCGGGGAGCTGTTTTTT,CASRASEGGELFF
NA,NA,TRBJ1-1,TRBV7-9,TGTGCCAGTACGGGGGGGTACACTGAAGCTTTCTTT,CASTGGYTEAFF
NA,NA,TRBJ2-2,TRBV19,TGTGCCAGTAGCGAAGCTCGGGACACCGGGGAGCTGTTTTTT,CASSEARDTGELFF
NA,TRBD1,TRBJ1-2,TRBV28,TGTGCCAGCAGTTTAAGTTGGGACAGGCTCTATGGCTACACCTTC,CASSLSWDRLYGYTF
NA,NA,TRBJ1-2,TRBV2,TGTGCCAGTCGGGACACATCTAACTATGGCTACACCTTC,CASRDTSNYGYTF
NA,NA,TRBJ2-7,TRBV9,TGTGCCAGTAGGCCGGGGCACTCGGGAGAGCAGTACTTC,CASRPGHSGEQYF
NA,NA,TRBJ1-2,TRBV2,TGTGCCAGCCGGGGAATACATGGCTACACCTTC,CASRGIHGYTF
NA,NA,TRBJ2-2,TRBV7-9,TGTGCCAGCCGTATGGGAGGCAGCACCGGGGAGCTGTTTTTT,CASRMGGSTGELFF
NA,TRBD2,TRBJ2-1,TRBV19,TGTGCCAGTAGTACCCAAACTAGCGGGGGACCGAGATGGGACAATGAGCAGTTCTTC,CASSTQTSGGPRWDNEQFF
many,TRBD1,TRBJ1-2,TRBV5-1,TGCGCCAGCAGCTTGGCCAGTCAGGGGGAAAACTATGGCTACACCTTC,CASSLASQGENYGYTF
few,NA,TRBJ1-5,TRBV10-2,TGCGCCAGCAGTGAGTCGGGTAGCAATAGCAATCAGCCCCAGCATTTT,CASSESGSNSNQPQHF
NA,NA,TRBJ2-5,TRBV6-6,TGTGCCAGCAGGGACAGTCATCAAGAGACCCAGTACTTC,CASRDSHQETQYF
NA,TRBD2,TRBJ2-3,TRBV4-1,TGCGCCAGCAGACGGACTAGCGGGAGCCGATTTTGGACAGATACGCAGTATTTT,CASRRTSGSRFWTDTQYF
few,NA,TRBJ2-3,TRBV18,TGTGCCAGCTCACCCTTCACAGATACGCAGTATTTT,CASSPFTDTQYF
NA,NA,TRBJ2-1,TRBV6-4,TGTGCCAGCAGTGGACTCTTTGAGCAGTTCTTC,CASSGLFEQFF
NA,NA,TRBJ2-5,TRBV5-4,TGTGCCAGCAGCGCGGCCGGCAGGGAAAGAGAGACCCAGTACTTC,CASSAAGRERETQYF
NA,NA,TRBJ1-5,TRBV28,TGTGCCAGCCTCCCCGGGGAGGGTGGGAATCAGCCCCAGCATTTT,CASLPGEGGNQPQHF
NA,NA,TRBJ2-5,TRBV7-9,TGTGCCAGCAGCTTGGGTATAAACCAAGAGACCCAGTACTTC,CASSLGINQETQYF
once,NA,TRBJ2-4,TRBV10-2,TGCGCCAGCTGGGCCGCGGGCATAGCTTTAGCCAAAAACATTCAGTACTTC,CASWAAGIALAKNIQYF
NA,TRBD1,TRBJ2-7,TRBV25-1,TGTGCCAGCAGTGAGGCAAACAGGGGGCTCTACGAGCAGTACTTC,CASSEANRGLYEQYF
NA,NA,TRBJ2-5,TRBV6-5,TGTGCCAGCAGTTACTCCCTAGCGCCCCAAGAGACCCAGTACTTC,CASSYSLAPQETQYF
NA,NA,TRBJ2-3,TRBV14,TGTGCCAGCAGCTCCTATCTGCCGGATACGCAGTATTTT,CASSSYLPDTQYF
NA,TRBD2,TRBJ2-1,TRBV30,TGTGCCTGGAGCCACCCCGGACTAGCGGCCAATGAGCAGTTCTTC,CAWSHPGLAANEQFF
NA,NA,TRBJ2-7,TRBV6-1,TGTGCCAGTCGGCGGGACTACGAGCAGTACTTC,CASRRDYEQYF
NA,TRBD2,TRBJ2-5,TRBV6-1,TGTGCCAGCAGTGAGGGGACTAGCGGGAAAGTTGGAAGGAGGAAGACCCAGTACTTC,CASSEGTSGKVGRRKTQYF
NA,NA,TRBJ2-1,TRBV10-3,TGTGCCATCAGTGAGCCCCCCAGGGAAGCGCAGTTCTTC,CAISEPPREAQFF
once,NA,TRBJ2-7,TRBV5-1,TGCGCCAGCAGAAAGAACCTGGCGCCTCGGGGTCCTCGGAACGAGCAGTACTTC,CASRKNLAPRGPRNEQYF
NA,TRBD2,TRBJ2-2,TRBV7-6,TGTGCCAGCAGCTTAATTCTTAGCGGGAAAAGTGTCAACACCGGGGAGCTGTTTTTT,CASSLILSGKSVNTGELFF